This T cell receptor beta chain was retrieved from a study of blood T cell repertoires in COVID-19. The method was immunoSEQ multiplex PCR; TCRdb's version includes in-frame clones alone and lacks a portion of them. Of approximately 310,000 clones listed, 70% to 90% were seen once; the top ten hold less than 2.5%. This CDR3 is built from 14 residues. Trimming at V came to 0 bases and at J to 3 bases, leaving 2 bases not matched to a gene. In germline, CDR1 is SGHRS, CDR2 YFSETQ. The TCR sequence derives from a man aged 25 to 45 who had recovered from COVID-19. The specimen sequenced was PBMCs or T cells enriched from blood (not recorded which). The chain is built from TRBV5-1 and TRBJ2-5; 7 nucleotides align to TRBD2. CDR3 coding DNA: TGCGCCAGCAGCTTGGCGGGGGGTAAAGAGACCCAGTACTTC. Encoded protein: CASSLAGGKETQYF.